Each of the 16 T cell receptor beta chains below was sequenced from the same sample in a study of blood T cell repertoires in COVID-19. Repertoires were generated with immunoSEQ multiplex PCR, while TCRdb's copy carries only in-frame clones and drops some. The table has roughly 30,000 clones, 85% seen once. Specimen: peripheral blood. These receptors all stem from a human donor with acute or convalescent COVID-19. The donor label of this sample is uncertain.

This chain connects TRBV29-1 to TRBJ2-3, with 7 bases matching TRBD1. With 8 bases clipped from V and 4 bases from J, the junction kept 9 bases outside the gene matches. The CDR3 loop spans 13 amino acids. Germline V gene data show CDR1 as SQVTM and CDR2 as ANQGSEA. The CDR3 sequence: CSTRQGVADTQYF. Written as DNA, the CDR3 is TGCAGCACAAGGCAGGGGGTCGCAGATACGCAGTATTTT.

The chain has TRBV30 and TRBJ1-3; D is unresolved. The V gene's germline CDR1 is GTSNPN and CDR2 SVGIG (reference sequence). V shed 0 bases and J shed 7 bases, with 19 bases lying between them. CDR3 length: 16 residues. CDR3 nucleotides: TGTGCCTGGAGTGTAGGAGGTACCCATCGTCCGAACACCATATATTTT. Its translation is CAWSVGGTHRPNTIYF.

This chain links TRBV9 with TRBJ2-7; a possible D gene is TRBD2 (5 bases). Trimming pared 0 bases from V and 0 bases from J, leaving 13 bases between. The germline CDR1 and CDR2 sequences are SGDLS and YYNGEE. The CDR3 spans 16 residues. The CDR3, as DNA: TGTGCCAGCAGCGTAGAGCCGGGATTGGACTCCTACGAGCAGTACTTC. Protein product: CASSVEPGLDSYEQYF.

The genes are TRBV7-8 and TRBJ2-5; D may be TRBD1 (5 bases). The CDR3 is made up of 13 amino acids. Germline V gene sequence: CDR1 SGHVS, CDR2 FQNEAQ. The V and J ends lost 5 bases and 5 bases respectively, with 12 bases between them. This chain's CDR3 is CASSKTDVETQYF. The CDR3 DNA reads as TGTGCCAGCAGCAAGACAGACGTGGAGACCCAGTACTTC. Filled out from reference TRBV7-8 and TRBJ2-5, the complete variable domain reads GAGVSQSPRYKVAKRGQDVALRCDPISGHVSLFWYQQALGQGPEFLTYFQNEAQLDKSGLPSDRFFAERPEGSVSTLKIQRTQQEDSAVYLCASSKTDVETQYFGPGTRLLVL.

The chain carries TRBV24-1 and TRBJ2-3; 12 bases align to TRBD2. The CDR3 spans 16 residues. Germline V lookup: CDR1 KGHDR, CDR2 SFDVKD. The trim removed 9 bases at V and 6 bases at J, leaving 12 bases unmatched. The CDR3 protein is CATGTSGRTSWDTQYF. DNA for the CDR3: TGTGCCACCGGCACTAGCGGGAGGACTTCCTGGGATACGCAGTATTTT.

The chain has TRBV4-2 and TRBJ1-1; no definite D call. V lost 0 bases, J lost 11 bases, and 13 bases lay in between. The CDR3 runs to 13 residues. Germline V gives CDR1 LGHNA, CDR2 YNFKEQ. DNA for the CDR3: TGTGCCAGCAGCCAAGATCAACAACATAGCGCTTTCTTT. Translating it yields CASSQDQQHSAFF.

The rearrangement uses TRBV7-2 and TRBJ1-1, with TRBD1 identical over 10 bases. Germline V gene data show CDR1 as SGHTA and CDR2 as FQGNSA. The CDR3 contains 16 residues. Unmatched junction bases numbered 13, after V lost 5 bases and J lost 7 bases. CDR3 residues: CASSPNPTGGINEAFF. Here the CDR3 DNA reads TGTGCCAGCAGCCCTAACCCGACAGGGGGCATTAATGAAGCTTTCTTT.

The chain uses TRBV4-2 and TRBJ2-5; no clear D. The germline V gene has CDR1 LGHNA and CDR2 YNFKEQ. Trimming pared 0 bases from V and 7 bases from J, leaving 9 bases between. The CDR3 is 13 residues long. The CDR3 DNA reads TGTGCCAGCAGCCAAGATATATCAGGGACCCAGTACTTC. As protein: CASSQDISGTQYF.

The V and J genes are TRBV18 and TRBJ1-5; TRBD1 might be the D (5 bases). The CDR3 has 13 amino acids. Per germline, CDR1 KGHSH and CDR2 LQKENI. Trimming removed 3 bases at V and 5 bases at J, with 8 bases between. CDR3 sequence reads: CASSPGGDQPQHF. The CDR3 coding sequence is TGTGCCAGCTCACCCGGGGGGGATCAGCCCCAGCATTTT.

The rearrangement links TRBV19 to TRBJ2-1; TRBD2 matches at 12 bases. Trimming at V came to 5 bases and at J to 0 bases, leaving 5 bases not matched to a gene. The CDR3 is 17 amino acids. Germline V gives CDR1 LNHDA, CDR2 SQIVND (reference sequence). CDR3 residues: CASSDPGLAGSYNEQFF. CDR3 DNA sequence: TGTGCCAGTAGTGACCCGGGACTAGCGGGCTCCTACAATGAGCAGTTCTTC.

The chain combines TRBV6-5 with TRBJ1-2, with D possibly matching TRBD1 (5 bases). Trimming pared 6 bases from V and 2 bases from J, leaving 16 bases between. The CDR3 consists of 15 residues. CDR1 MNHEY and CDR2 SVGAGI come from the germline V gene. The CDR3 loop is CASRPPGERNYGYTF. CDR3 coding DNA: TGTGCCAGCAGGCCACCGGGGGAACGGAACTATGGCTACACCTTC.

This chain connects TRBV12-3 or TRBV12-4 to TRBJ1-5; D is ambiguous. The CDR3 has 12 residues. With 4 bases removed from V and 4 bases from J, the gap between germline ends came to 5 bases. CDR3 in amino acids: CASSSGNQPQHF. The CDR3 region has the DNA TGTGCCAGCAGTTCGGGGAATCAGCCCCAGCATTTT.

This chain joins TRBV28 and TRBJ1-2; D possibly corresponds to TRBD1 (6 bases). The CDR3 totals 13 residues. The germline V gene has CDR1 MDHEN and CDR2 SYDVKM. Trimming pared 8 bases from V and 6 bases from J, leaving 16 bases between. For the CDR3, the DNA is TGTGCCAGCCGGACAGCGGCGCGGCATGGCTACACCTTC. This translates into CASRTAARHGYTF.

This clone was recorded only once. V usage is TRBV6-6 and J usage is TRBJ2-7; 11 bases align to TRBD1. CDR1 is MNHNY and CDR2 is SVGAGI in the germline V gene (reference sequence). V lost 5 bases and J lost 4; bases outside the gene matches: 4. This CDR3 is built from 14 residues. CDR3 region: CASSHGTGGYEQYF. CDR3 in DNA: TGTGCCAGCAGTCATGGGACAGGGGGGTACGAGCAGTACTTC.

The chain recombines TRBV5-1 with TRBJ1-2; possibly TRBD1 for D (6 bases). Trimming pared 3 bases from V and 8 bases from J, leaving 17 bases between. The CDR3 length is 14 residues. CDR1 and CDR2 (germline): SGHRS, YFSETQ. CDR3 loop: CASSYNDRSHGYTF. DNA of the CDR3: TGCGCCAGCAGCTATAATGACAGGTCACACGGCTACACCTTC. Using reference TRBV5-1 and TRBJ1-2 for the parts outside the CDR3, the full variable domain is KAGVTQTPRYLIKTRGQQVTLSCSPISGHRSVSWYQQTPGQGLQFLFEYFSETQRNKGNFPGRFSGRQFSNSRSEMNVSTLELGDSALYLCASSYNDRSHGYTFGSGTRLTVV.

The chain has TRBV24-1 and TRBJ2-1, with TRBD2 matching over 8 bases. Germline V gene data show CDR1 as KGHDR and CDR2 as SFDVKD. The CDR3 spans 16 residues. The V segment lost 7 bases and the J segment 8 bases; nucleotides outside the gene matches: 15. The CDR3 nucleotides are TGTGCCACCAGAACATCCGGGACTAGGGGCAGCGATGAGCAGTTCTTC. Translated: CATRTSGTRGSDEQFF.